Listed below are T cell receptor beta chains from one sample, sequenced in a study of blood T cell repertoires in COVID-19. Assay: immunoSEQ multiplex PCR; the TCRdb copy retains only in-frame clones and omits some. The table shows approximately 75,000 clones, with roughly 88% occurring only once. The sequencing sample was made of peripheral blood. These receptors originate from a woman aged 45-60 years with acute or convalescent COVID-19. CDR3s include the opening cysteine and the closing phenylalanine or tryptophan. D genes are given only for firm matches.

j_call v_call cdr3_length d_call cdr3_nt cdr3_aa
TRBJ1-1 TRBV10-3 13 TRBD1 TGTGCCATCAGGGGGACAGGGGGCTCTGAAGCTTTCTTT CAIRGTGGSEAFF
TRBJ2-7 TRBV5-1 15 TRBD1 TGCGCCAGCAGACGTACAGGGGTGGCGTCCTACGAGCAGTACTTC CASRRTGVASYEQYF
TRBJ2-1 TRBV29-1 14 TRBD2 TGCAGCCTGAGGAGGCCTAGCGGAAACAATGAGCAGTTCTTC CSLRRPSGNNEQFF
TRBJ2-4 TRBV7-9 19 TRBD1 TGTGCCAGCAGCTTATTTATCGGGACAGGCCTTTTAGCCAAAAACATTCAGTACTTC CASSLFIGTGLLAKNIQYF
TRBJ1-5 TRBV19 14 TRBD1 TGTGCCAGTAGTAACGACAGGGGCGGTCAGCCCCAGCATTTT CASSNDRGGQPQHF
TRBJ2-1 TRBV30 14 - TGTGCCTGGAGTCGACTGGACATATACAATGAGCAGTTCTTC CAWSRLDIYNEQFF
TRBJ1-2 TRBV3-1/TRBV3-2 12 - TGTGCCAGCAGCCAAACAACGCGGGGCTACACCTTC CASSQTTRGYTF
TRBJ1-1 TRBV6-5 14 - TGTGCCAGCAGTTACTCGCCGGGACAACTGGAAGCTTTCTTT CASSYSPGQLEAFF
TRBJ1-6 TRBV18 15 TRBD1 TGTGCCAGCTCAAATCCGGCAGGGGGGAATTCACCCCTCCACTTT CASSNPAGGNSPLHF
TRBJ2-7 TRBV5-4 15 TRBD2 TGTGCCAGCAGCAGCGGACTAGCTGAAGCCTACGAGCAGTACTTC CASSSGLAEAYEQYF